The present entry profiles one TCR beta chain with its context. Its antigen is currently not known. Per-base quality was not reported, and no clone a single base away is much larger than it. The CDR3 measures 14 amino acids from cysteine to phenylalanine. Only the CDR3 DNA stays, 42 bases, in frame from base 1. Via the germline V gene (reference sequence), CDR1 is LGHDT and CDR2 YNNKEL. Relative to germline, V is missing 0 bases and J is missing 7 bases, with 0 bases of the junction outside any gene match. The data stem from a study of blood T cell repertoires in COVID-19 (dated by TCRdb to 2018 to 2021). Regarding the research as a whole: The collaborator samples originated in the United States, Italy and Spain and spanned the acute and convalescent phases of COVID-19. The repertoires were released in a freely available public database meant as a resource for research on the immune response to SARS-CoV-2. The prospective study material was composed of cDNA or gDNA derived from T cells, B-cell-depleted T cells, or PBMCs. HLA class I and class II types, where available, came from metadata supplied by the sample provider rather than from assay-based typing. Subjects who had been exposed to COVID-19, were actively infected with it, or had recovered from it provided the deeply sampled blood TCRbeta repertoires that made up the dataset. The sample metadata nearly always contained a de-identified subject ID, COVID-19 status, age in years and sex. Samples came from the ongoing ImmuneRACE study (first 160 participants) plus 1,254 subjects from 6 global collaborators. The full study reports these points: How much clinical and demographic metadata was included differed by source and by participant, and the metadata was provided uncurated.

Collaborating institutions collected whole blood in K2EDTA tubes following their own protocols. For TCRbeta analysis, collaborator samples were shipped as frozen whole blood, as isolated PBMCs, or as DNA extracted from either sample type. The immunoSEQ Assay, a bias-controlled multiplex PCR, was used to amplify TCRbeta CDR3 regions from genomic DNA. The source study handled its data this way. The number of nucleated cells in each sample was estimated from the amplification of reference gene primers within the assay. Sequence reads were collapsed and filtered to measure the absolute abundance of every unique TCRbeta CDR3 rearrangement. For each sample, productive Simpson clonality was calculated by taking the square root of Simpson's diversity index across productive rearrangements. TCRdb mirrors the immuneACCESS table, restricted to in-frame sequences. Some clones are absent from its copies; in checked studies, under half trace to an unresolved V gene, and the reason for the others is unknown. V, J and clone size were drawn from that table, and D and trimming were deduced from the DNA. The sample has over 350,000 clones on record, 80% to 90% of them singletons. The ten largest clones capture over 1.3% of the sample.

Input material: peripheral blood. The chain is assembled from TRBV3-1 (or the pseudogene TRBV3-2) and TRBJ1-6, with 7 central nucleotides matching TRBD1. This TCR was recovered from a woman aged 25 to 39 with active or convalescent COVID-19. For the CDR3, the sequence is CASSQEDRNSPLHF. The DNA is TGTGCCAGCAGCCAAGAGGACAGGAATTCACCCCTCCACTTT.